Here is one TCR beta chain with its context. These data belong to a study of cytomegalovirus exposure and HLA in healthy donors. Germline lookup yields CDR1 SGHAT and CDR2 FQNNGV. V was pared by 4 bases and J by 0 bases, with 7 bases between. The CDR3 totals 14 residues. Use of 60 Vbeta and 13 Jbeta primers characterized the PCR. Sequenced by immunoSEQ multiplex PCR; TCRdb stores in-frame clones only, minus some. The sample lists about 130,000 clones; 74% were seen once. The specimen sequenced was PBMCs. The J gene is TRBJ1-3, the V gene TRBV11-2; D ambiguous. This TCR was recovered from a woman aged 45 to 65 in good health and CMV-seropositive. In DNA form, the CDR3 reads TGTGCCAGCAGCTGGACTCTCTCTGGAAACACCATATATTTT. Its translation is CASSWTLSGNTIYF.